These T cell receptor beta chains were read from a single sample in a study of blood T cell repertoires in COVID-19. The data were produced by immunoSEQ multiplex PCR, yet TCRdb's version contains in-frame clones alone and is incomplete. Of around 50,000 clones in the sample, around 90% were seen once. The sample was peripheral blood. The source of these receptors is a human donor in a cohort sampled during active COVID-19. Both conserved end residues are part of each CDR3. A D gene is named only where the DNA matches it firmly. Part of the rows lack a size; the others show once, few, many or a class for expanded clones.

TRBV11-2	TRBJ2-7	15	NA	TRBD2	CASSLELAGPYEQYF	TGTGCCAGCAGCTTAGAACTAGCGGGGCCCTACGAGCAGTACTTC
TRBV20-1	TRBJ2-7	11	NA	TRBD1	CSAGTGSEQYF	TGCAGTGCTGGGACAGGGAGTGAGCAGTACTTC
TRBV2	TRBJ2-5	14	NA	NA	CASSEWRGGETQYF	TGTGCCAGCAGTGAGTGGAGGGGGGGAGAGACCCAGTACTTC
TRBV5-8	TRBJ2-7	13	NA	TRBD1	CASRFRGLGEQYF	TGTGCCAGCAGGTTCAGGGGGCTGGGCGAGCAGTACTTC
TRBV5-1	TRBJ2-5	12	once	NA	CASRGGEETQYF	TGCGCCAGCAGGGGGGGAGAGGAGACCCAGTACTTC
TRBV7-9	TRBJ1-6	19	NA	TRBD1	CASSFGTGVQSSYNSPLHF	TGTGCCAGCAGCTTCGGGACAGGGGTTCAGAGCTCCTATAATTCACCCCTCCACTTT
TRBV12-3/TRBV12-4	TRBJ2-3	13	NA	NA	CASSPHRVGTQYF	TGTGCCAGCAGTCCACACAGGGTTGGTACGCAGTATTTT
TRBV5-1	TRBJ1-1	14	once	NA	CASSFGQTYTEAFF	TGCGCCAGCAGCTTTGGACAGACCTACACTGAAGCTTTCTTT
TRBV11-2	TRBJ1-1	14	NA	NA	CASSSTDEVHEAFF	TGTGCCAGCAGCTCCACCGACGAGGTTCATGAAGCTTTCTTT
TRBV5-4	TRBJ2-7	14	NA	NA	CASSLDRGPYEQYF	TGTGCCAGCAGCTTGGACCGGGGTCCCTACGAGCAGTACTTC
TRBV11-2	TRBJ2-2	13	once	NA	CASSRTDTGELFF	TGTGCCAGCAGCCGGACAGACACCGGGGAGCTGTTTTTT